These T cell receptor beta chains were read from a single sample in a study of T cell responses to AZD1222 COVID-19 vaccine. Produced via immunoSEQ multiplex PCR; TCRdb's table is partial and in-frame only. The sample records roughly 180,000 clones, about 89% being singletons. Sequenced material: peripheral blood, taken 28 days after the second AZD1222 dose. These receptor sequences come from an adult who received the AZD1222 COVID-19 vaccine. Both conserved end residues are part of each CDR3. Each record gives: CDR3 protein, V gene, D gene, J gene. The D gene is left open where the match is weak.

CDR3 protein: CASSPTGNSPLHF
V gene: TRBV5-6
D gene: NA
J gene: TRBJ1-6

CDR3 protein: CASSISGTVAGNTIYF
V gene: TRBV19
D gene: NA
J gene: TRBJ1-3

CDR3 protein: CASSDPPPQGSNQPQHF
V gene: TRBV6-4
D gene: NA
J gene: TRBJ1-5

CDR3 protein: CASSLSLAGGPPQETQYF
V gene: TRBV5-5
D gene: TRBD2
J gene: TRBJ2-5

CDR3 protein: CASSPALNEKLFF
V gene: TRBV10-1
D gene: NA
J gene: TRBJ1-4

CDR3 protein: CASSPSTGVFSPLHF
V gene: TRBV7-2
D gene: TRBD1
J gene: TRBJ1-6

CDR3 protein: CASSLGQGQRLTDTQYF
V gene: TRBV11-2
D gene: TRBD1
J gene: TRBJ2-3

CDR3 protein: CAWSVGGVEQFF
V gene: TRBV30
D gene: TRBD2
J gene: TRBJ2-1

CDR3 protein: CSASQGAYEQYF
V gene: TRBV20-1
D gene: TRBD1
J gene: TRBJ2-7

CDR3 protein: CASTKDRPYLSPLHF
V gene: TRBV10-1
D gene: NA
J gene: TRBJ1-6

CDR3 protein: CASSITTGTGNSPLHF
V gene: TRBV6-6
D gene: TRBD1
J gene: TRBJ1-6

CDR3 protein: CASSFLQGASPLHF
V gene: TRBV5-1
D gene: NA
J gene: TRBJ1-6

CDR3 protein: CASNRGGTEAFF
V gene: TRBV30
D gene: TRBD1
J gene: TRBJ1-1

CDR3 protein: CATRKGGQGTGELFF
V gene: TRBV24-1
D gene: NA
J gene: TRBJ2-2

CDR3 protein: CASSEGGGTEAFF
V gene: TRBV6-4
D gene: NA
J gene: TRBJ1-1

CDR3 protein: CASSYWASGVYEQYF
V gene: TRBV6-5
D gene: TRBD2
J gene: TRBJ2-7

CDR3 protein: CASSRNPGGHTEAFF
V gene: TRBV6-5
D gene: NA
J gene: TRBJ1-1

CDR3 protein: CASSVDWGQSETQYF
V gene: TRBV9
D gene: TRBD1
J gene: TRBJ2-5

CDR3 protein: CAWKSLETQYF
V gene: TRBV30
D gene: NA
J gene: TRBJ2-5

CDR3 protein: CASSPDGGANTEAFF
V gene: TRBV11-3
D gene: NA
J gene: TRBJ1-1

CDR3 protein: CASSWGQGAGELFF
V gene: TRBV5-1
D gene: TRBD1
J gene: TRBJ2-2

CDR3 protein: CASSIDRGGRTLNTEAFF
V gene: TRBV19
D gene: NA
J gene: TRBJ1-1

CDR3 protein: CASSELEPNTEAFF
V gene: TRBV25-1
D gene: NA
J gene: TRBJ1-1

CDR3 protein: CASSQVLGAEAFF
V gene: TRBV4-3
D gene: NA
J gene: TRBJ1-1

CDR3 protein: CASSPIDSGTTYEQYF
V gene: TRBV11-2
D gene: NA
J gene: TRBJ2-7

CDR3 protein: CASSYSPNEKLFF
V gene: TRBV6-5
D gene: NA
J gene: TRBJ1-4

CDR3 protein: CATSDLTGYGYTF
V gene: TRBV24-1
D gene: NA
J gene: TRBJ1-2

CDR3 protein: CASSLSLKHYEQYF
V gene: TRBV7-9
D gene: NA
J gene: TRBJ2-7

CDR3 protein: CATSDLNPGTAGELFF
V gene: TRBV24-1
D gene: NA
J gene: TRBJ2-2

CDR3 protein: CASSFLPTSASYEQYF
V gene: TRBV27
D gene: TRBD2
J gene: TRBJ2-7

CDR3 protein: CASSQMTSGVFTDTQYF
V gene: TRBV5-1
D gene: TRBD2
J gene: TRBJ2-3

CDR3 protein: CASSPERTESYEQYF
V gene: TRBV11-2
D gene: NA
J gene: TRBJ2-7

CDR3 protein: CASSQGGGAEAFF
V gene: TRBV3-1/TRBV3-2
D gene: NA
J gene: TRBJ1-1

CDR3 protein: CASSLSGLRADLWTEAFF
V gene: TRBV5-1
D gene: NA
J gene: TRBJ1-1

CDR3 protein: CASSFRHIWGNEQYF
V gene: TRBV7-6
D gene: NA
J gene: TRBJ2-7

CDR3 protein: CASSPPSGLQETQYF
V gene: TRBV18
D gene: NA
J gene: TRBJ2-5